A selection of T cell receptor beta chains follows, all from one sample in a study of cytotoxic CD8 clonotypes in ibrutinib-treated CLL. TCRdb's table, derived via immunoSEQ multiplex PCR, lists solely in-frame clones and lacks some. The repertoire holds fewer than 200,000 clones, with around 80% as singletons. The sequenced sample was PBMCs, obtained after 24 months of ibrutinib treatment. Every receptor here comes from a human donor with chronic lymphocytic leukemia. Each CDR3 is given with its conserved first and last residue. A D gene is named only where the DNA matches it firmly. Size is omitted from some rows. Given values are once, few, many or a class for expanded clones.

CDR3 length: 14
D gene: -
V gene: TRBV2
J gene: TRBJ1-5
clone size: -
CDR3 protein: CASSDQQVSKPQHF
CDR3 DNA: TGTGCCAGCAGTGATCAACAGGTTTCGAAGCCCCAGCATTTT

CDR3 length: 16
D gene: TRBD1
V gene: TRBV9
J gene: TRBJ1-1
clone size: -
CDR3 protein: CASSVSPTGGNTEAFF
CDR3 DNA: TGTGCCAGCAGCGTGTCGCCGACAGGGGGCAACACTGAAGCTTTCTTT

CDR3 length: 13
D gene: -
V gene: TRBV5-1
J gene: TRBJ2-7
clone size: -
CDR3 protein: CASSLYSTYEQYF
CDR3 DNA: TGCGCCAGCAGCTTGTATAGTACCTACGAGCAGTACTTC

CDR3 length: 15
D gene: TRBD2
V gene: TRBV27
J gene: TRBJ2-1
clone size: -
CDR3 protein: CASSLYRGGATEQFF
CDR3 DNA: TGTGCCAGCAGTTTATATCGCGGGGGGGCAACTGAGCAGTTCTTC

CDR3 length: 18
D gene: -
V gene: TRBV9
J gene: TRBJ1-1
clone size: -
CDR3 protein: CASSGTGLLPGLNTEAFF
CDR3 DNA: TGTGCCAGCAGCGGCACGGGACTCCTCCCCGGGTTGAACACTGAAGCTTTCTTT

CDR3 length: 17
D gene: -
V gene: TRBV4-2
J gene: TRBJ2-7
clone size: -
CDR3 protein: CASSQDRPGNRAYEQYF
CDR3 DNA: TGTGCCAGCAGCCAAGACAGGCCCGGGAACAGAGCCTACGAGCAGTACTTC

CDR3 length: 13
D gene: -
V gene: TRBV6-5
J gene: TRBJ2-7
clone size: -
CDR3 protein: CASVGQTFGEQYF
CDR3 DNA: TGTGCCAGCGTCGGGCAGACCTTCGGGGAGCAGTACTTC

CDR3 length: 12
D gene: -
V gene: TRBV7-7
J gene: TRBJ2-5
clone size: -
CDR3 protein: CASSPSGRGQYF
CDR3 DNA: TGTGCTAGCAGCCCAAGTGGTAGAGGGCAGTACTTC

CDR3 length: 15
D gene: TRBD1
V gene: TRBV9
J gene: TRBJ2-7
clone size: -
CDR3 protein: CASSFRDRGSYEQYF
CDR3 DNA: TGTGCCAGCAGCTTTCGGGACAGGGGCTCCTACGAGCAGTACTTC

CDR3 length: 12
D gene: TRBD1
V gene: TRBV15
J gene: TRBJ2-7
clone size: -
CDR3 protein: CATGQDRGEQYF
CDR3 DNA: TGTGCCACCGGGCAAGACAGGGGCGAGCAGTACTTC

CDR3 length: 12
D gene: -
V gene: TRBV28
J gene: TRBJ2-1
clone size: large
CDR3 protein: CASSRTEGEQFF
CDR3 DNA: TGTGCCAGCAGTCGGACCGAGGGTGAGCAGTTCTTC

CDR3 length: 11
D gene: -
V gene: TRBV10-1
J gene: TRBJ1-2
clone size: -
CDR3 protein: CASSESGGYTF
CDR3 DNA: TGCGCCAGCAGTGAATCCGGCGGCTACACCTTC

CDR3 length: 13
D gene: -
V gene: TRBV27
J gene: TRBJ2-1
clone size: -
CDR3 protein: CASRFRAGNEQFF
CDR3 DNA: TGTGCCAGCAGATTCAGGGCTGGCAATGAGCAGTTCTTC

CDR3 length: 14
D gene: TRBD1
V gene: TRBV9
J gene: TRBJ1-2
clone size: -
CDR3 protein: CASSVQGVNYGYTF
CDR3 DNA: TGTGCCAGCAGCGTACAGGGGGTTAACTATGGCTACACCTTC

CDR3 length: 17
D gene: -
V gene: TRBV28
J gene: TRBJ1-3
clone size: -
CDR3 protein: CASSPFLGREAGNTIYF
CDR3 DNA: TGTGCCAGCAGCCCTTTTTTAGGGAGGGAGGCGGGAAACACCATATATTTT

CDR3 length: 13
D gene: TRBD1
V gene: TRBV7-3
J gene: TRBJ1-1
clone size: -
CDR3 protein: CASSSGQVTEAFF
CDR3 DNA: TGTGCCAGCAGCTCCGGACAGGTCACTGAAGCTTTCTTT

CDR3 length: 15
D gene: TRBD1
V gene: TRBV7-9
J gene: TRBJ1-1
clone size: -
CDR3 protein: CASTPVDRENTEAFF
CDR3 DNA: TGTGCCAGCACCCCCGTGGACAGGGAGAACACTGAAGCTTTCTTT

CDR3 length: 13
D gene: -
V gene: TRBV7-2
J gene: TRBJ2-6
clone size: -
CDR3 protein: CASSLAGANVLTF
CDR3 DNA: TGTGCCAGCAGCTTAGCTGGGGCCAACGTCCTGACTTTC

CDR3 length: 17
D gene: -
V gene: TRBV15
J gene: TRBJ2-1
clone size: -
CDR3 protein: CATSRDARPPLIDEQFF
CDR3 DNA: TGTGCCACCAGCAGAGATGCCCGACCCCCATTGATCGATGAGCAGTTCTTC

CDR3 length: 14
D gene: -
V gene: TRBV19
J gene: TRBJ1-1
clone size: once
CDR3 protein: CASSIGYGGTEAFF
CDR3 DNA: TGTGCCAGTAGTATAGGTTATGGCGGCACTGAAGCTTTCTTT

CDR3 length: 13
D gene: -
V gene: TRBV28
J gene: TRBJ2-7
clone size: -
CDR3 protein: CASSRQVTYEQYF
CDR3 DNA: TGTGCCAGCAGCAGACAGGTAACCTACGAGCAGTACTTC

CDR3 length: 12
D gene: TRBD1
V gene: TRBV29-1
J gene: TRBJ1-2
clone size: -
CDR3 protein: CSAEGQDYGYTF
CDR3 DNA: TGCAGCGCCGAGGGACAGGACTATGGCTACACCTTC

CDR3 length: 16
D gene: -
V gene: TRBV29-1
J gene: TRBJ2-1
clone size: -
CDR3 protein: CSVDSRASSSYNEQFF
CDR3 DNA: TGCAGCGTAGACTCAAGAGCTTCGAGCTCCTACAATGAGCAGTTCTTC

CDR3 length: 15
D gene: -
V gene: TRBV5-1
J gene: TRBJ2-2
clone size: -
CDR3 protein: CASRPRTADTGELFF
CDR3 DNA: TGCGCCAGCAGACCACGGACAGCGGACACCGGGGAGCTGTTTTTT

CDR3 length: 15
D gene: TRBD1
V gene: TRBV7-6
J gene: TRBJ1-1
clone size: -
CDR3 protein: CASSRGTGRGTEAFF
CDR3 DNA: TGTGCCAGCAGCCGTGGGACAGGGCGGGGGACTGAAGCTTTCTTT

CDR3 length: 15
D gene: TRBD1
V gene: TRBV28
J gene: TRBJ2-1
clone size: -
CDR3 protein: CASSFSGTGPGEQFF
CDR3 DNA: TGTGCCAGCAGTTTTTCCGGGACAGGGCCGGGTGAGCAGTTCTTC

CDR3 length: 14
D gene: -
V gene: TRBV5-1
J gene: TRBJ1-3
clone size: -
CDR3 protein: CASSLGRSGNTIYF
CDR3 DNA: TGCGCCAGCAGCTTGGGGCGGTCTGGAAACACCATATATTTT

CDR3 length: 18
D gene: -
V gene: TRBV21-1
J gene: TRBJ2-4
clone size: -
CDR3 protein: CASSLQGAEIKVWCIQYF
CDR3 DNA: TGTGCCAGCTCCCTTCAGGGGGCGGAAATTAAGGTTTGGTGCATTCAGTACTTC

CDR3 length: 18
D gene: TRBD1
V gene: TRBV5-1
J gene: TRBJ1-3
clone size: once
CDR3 protein: CASSLFLVTGGVGNTIYF
CDR3 DNA: TGCGCCAGCAGCTTGTTTTTGGTGACAGGGGGCGTTGGAAACACCATATATTTT

CDR3 length: 14
D gene: -
V gene: TRBV7-3
J gene: TRBJ1-1
clone size: -
CDR3 protein: CASSFGGLNTEAFF
CDR3 DNA: TGTGCCAGCAGCTTTGGCGGCTTGAACACTGAAGCTTTCTTT

CDR3 length: 17
D gene: TRBD2
V gene: TRBV4-2
J gene: TRBJ2-7
clone size: -
CDR3 protein: CASSPTTGRGGSYEQYF
CDR3 DNA: TGTGCCAGCAGCCCCACGACTGGGAGGGGCGGCTCCTACGAGCAGTACTTC

CDR3 length: 19
D gene: TRBD2
V gene: TRBV7-2
J gene: TRBJ2-3
clone size: -
CDR3 protein: CASSLALLKAGPNTDTQYF
CDR3 DNA: TGTGCCAGCAGCTTAGCCCTTCTTAAAGCGGGACCCAACACAGATACGCAGTATTTT

CDR3 length: 15
D gene: -
V gene: TRBV7-9
J gene: TRBJ2-7
clone size: -
CDR3 protein: CASSPPLGGTYEQYF
CDR3 DNA: TGTGCCAGCAGCCCCCCGTTAGGGGGAACCTACGAGCAGTACTTC

CDR3 length: 15
D gene: -
V gene: TRBV7-9
J gene: TRBJ2-3
clone size: -
CDR3 protein: CASSFGGQGPDTQYF
CDR3 DNA: TGTGCCAGCAGCTTTGGGGGCCAGGGGCCAGATACGCAGTATTTT

CDR3 length: 18
D gene: -
V gene: TRBV19
J gene: TRBJ1-4
clone size: -
CDR3 protein: CASSKARRPSVTNEKLFF
CDR3 DNA: TGTGCCAGTAGTAAAGCCCGACGTCCCAGTGTGACTAATGAAAAACTGTTTTTT

CDR3 length: 18
D gene: TRBD1
V gene: TRBV4-1
J gene: TRBJ2-7
clone size: -
CDR3 protein: CASGQDRDRAWGSYEQYF
CDR3 DNA: TGCGCCAGCGGCCAAGACCGAGACAGGGCCTGGGGCTCCTACGAGCAGTACTTC

CDR3 length: 18
D gene: -
V gene: TRBV4-2
J gene: TRBJ2-1
clone size: -
CDR3 protein: CASSQDNVVKPNYNEQFF
CDR3 DNA: TGTGCCAGCAGCCAAGATAATGTAGTAAAACCCAACTACAATGAGCAGTTCTTC

CDR3 length: 13
D gene: -
V gene: TRBV19
J gene: TRBJ1-2
clone size: -
CDR3 protein: CASSLDRVYGYTF
CDR3 DNA: TGTGCCAGTAGCCTGGACAGAGTCTATGGCTACACCTTC

CDR3 length: 14
D gene: -
V gene: TRBV5-1
J gene: TRBJ1-2
clone size: -
CDR3 protein: CASSLVEGIYGYTF
CDR3 DNA: TGCGCCAGCAGCTTGGTAGAGGGGATATATGGCTACACCTTC

CDR3 length: 11
D gene: -
V gene: TRBV28
J gene: TRBJ1-2
clone size: -
CDR3 protein: CASSSRYGYTF
CDR3 DNA: TGTGCCAGCAGTTCCCGATATGGCTACACCTTC

CDR3 length: 18
D gene: TRBD1
V gene: TRBV5-3
J gene: TRBJ2-7
clone size: -
CDR3 protein: CARSLGSGQARRSYEQYF
CDR3 DNA: TGTGCCAGAAGCTTGGGGTCAGGACAGGCACGACGCTCCTACGAGCAGTACTTC